A single sample gave rise to the 20 T cell receptor beta chains below, sequenced in a study of T cell responses to AZD1222 COVID-19 vaccine (dated by TCRdb to about 2021). Sample time point, as interpreted from the label and publication: baseline before first vaccination. The receptor library was made with the immunoSEQ multiplex PCR assay. In TCRdb, the immuneACCESS table is reduced to in-frame sequences with V and J assigned. These tables do not hold every clone; where another copy was compared, an unresolved V gene accounts for under half, and the others remain unexplained. This sample comprises about 170,000 clones, about nine tenths of them detected only once. The top ten constitute approximately 1.5% of the sample. Specimen: peripheral blood, collected on day 0 of AZD1222 vaccination. The source of these receptors is an adult in good health.

This sequence joins TRBV6-5 and TRBJ2-7, with D maybe TRBD1 (5 bases). The CDR3 length is 12 residues. Trimming shortened V by 2 bases and J by 3 bases, and 5 bases separated the two germline ends. Germline V gene data show CDR1 as MNHEY and CDR2 as SVGAGI. In DNA form, the CDR3 reads TGTGCCAGCAGTTACACAGGCTACGAGCAGTACTTC. Residues: CASSYTGYEQYF.

This sequence joins TRBV12-3 or TRBV12-4 and TRBJ1-6; D is possibly TRBD1 (5 bases). V was pared by 5 bases and J by 12 bases, with 11 bases between. The CDR3 is 12 residues long. In nucleotides, the CDR3 is TGTGCCAGCAGTCCTCATGACAGACCCCTCCACTTT. Encoded protein: CASSPHDRPLHF.

The CDR3 reads CASSLVGQEGYEQYF. The CDR3, as DNA: TGTGCCAGCAGCTTGGTGGGACAGGAAGGCTACGAGCAGTACTTC. The chain uses TRBV5-5 and TRBJ2-7; 8 bases match TRBD1. The germline CDR1 and CDR2 sequences are SGHKS and YYEKEE (reference sequence). J lost 3 bases, V lost 0 bases, and 5 bases had no gene match. CDR3 size: 15 residues. Variable domain in full (rest from reference TRBV5-5 and TRBJ2-7): DAGVTQSPTHLIKTRGQQVTLRCSPISGHKSVSWYQQVLGQGPQFIFQYYEKEERGRGNFPDRFSARQFPNYSSELNVNALLLGDSALYLCASSLVGQEGYEQYFGPGTRLTVT.

This clone has a handful of counts. The CDR3 spells CSVGAVQETQYF. The CDR3 DNA sequence: TGCAGCGTTGGAGCGGTCCAAGAGACCCAGTACTTC. This sequence joins TRBV29-1 and TRBJ2-5; perhaps TRBD2 as D (5 bases). CDR1 is SQVTM and CDR2 is ANQGSEA in the germline V gene. The CDR3 is 12 residues long. V lost 4 bases and J 1 base, leaving 7 bases between the germline ends.

The genes are TRBV6-6 and TRBJ2-2; no firm D call. This CDR3 is built from 12 residues. Trimming removed 8 bases from V and 3 bases from J, with 7 bases in between. Germline-derived CDR1 and CDR2 are MNHNY and SVGAGI (reference sequence). CDR3 nucleotides: TGTGCCAGCGGCTCCGACACCGGGGAGCTGTTTTTT. Translation gives CASGSDTGELFF.

The chain links TRBV6-2 or TRBV6-3 to TRBJ2-5; weak D call: TRBD2 (6 bases). The CDR3 spans 15 residues. V gave up 4 bases and J gave up 4 bases, with 16 bases separating them. Germline assignment: CDR1 MNHEY and CDR2 SVGEGT. CDR3: CASSFQTGGSETQYF. CDR3 coding DNA: TGTGCCAGCAGTTTCCAGACTGGGGGGTCAGAGACCCAGTACTTC.

The chain carries TRBV6-5 and TRBJ1-2, with D maybe TRBD1 (6 bases). V was cut by 6 bases and J by 2 bases, with 13 bases left in between. The germline V gene has CDR1 MNHEY and CDR2 SVGAGI. There are 14 residues in the CDR3. CDR3 sequence (DNA): TGTGCCAGCAGCCCGGGAGGGACAAACTATGGCTACACCTTC. This codes for CASSPGGTNYGYTF.

The rearrangement links TRBV9 to TRBJ2-1, with TRBD2 matching over 13 bases. V lost 1 base and J lost 6; bases outside the gene matches: 4. The CDR3 is 16 residues long. From germline, CDR1 is SGDLS and CDR2 YYNGEE. The CDR3 spells CASSVLGTSGANEQFF. The CDR3, as DNA: TGTGCCAGCAGCGTACTCGGGACTAGCGGGGCCAATGAGCAGTTCTTC.

The chain uses TRBV5-1 and TRBJ2-5, with a possible D match to TRBD1 (5 bases). Germline CDR1 reads SGHRS; CDR2 reads YFSETQ. The CDR3 is 12 residues long. V gave up 4 bases and J gave up 3 bases, with 7 bases separating them. This CDR3 is CASSLGEETQYF. As DNA, the CDR3 is TGCGCCAGCAGCCTAGGGGAAGAGACCCAGTACTTC. Complete variable domain (other parts from reference TRBV5-1 and TRBJ2-5): KAGVTQTPRYLIKTRGQQVTLSCSPISGHRSVSWYQQTPGQGLQFLFEYFSETQRNKGNFPGRFSGRQFSNSRSEMNVSTLELGDSALYLCASSLGEETQYFGPGTRLLVL.

Only a few counts were recorded for this clone. The gene calls are TRBV19 and TRBJ2-2; no clear D. CDR3 length: 12 residues. V lost 9 bases and J 4 bases, leaving 9 bases between the germline ends. Germline values: CDR1 LNHDA, CDR2 SQIVND (reference sequence). DNA of the CDR3: TGTGCCAGCCGGGCAGGCACCGGGGAGCTGTTTTTT. Translation gives CASRAGTGELFF.

In the case of this clone: At the DNA level, this CDR3 is encoded by other sequences in the same sample as well. This sequence joins TRBV28 and TRBJ1-3; tentative D call: TRBD1 (5 bases). V was pared by 5 bases and J by 0 bases, with 8 bases between. Germline assignment: CDR1 MDHEN and CDR2 SYDVKM. This CDR3 spans 14 amino acids. The CDR3 protein is CASSPGYSGNTIYF. CDR3 sequence (DNA): TGTGCCAGCAGTCCAGGGTACTCTGGAAACACCATATATTTT.

The chain links TRBV11-2 to TRBJ1-6; tentative D call: TRBD1 (5 bases). V was shortened by 3 bases and J by 9 bases, with 6 bases between the two germline ends. Per germline, CDR1 SGHAT and CDR2 FQNNGV. The CDR3 covers 12 residues. CDR3 nucleotides: TGTGCCAGCAGCTTTGGGGGTTCACCCCTCCACTTT. It encodes CASSFGGSPLHF.

The chain joins TRBV20-1 to TRBJ1-2; D uncertain. Germline V gives CDR1 DFQATT, CDR2 SNEGSKA (reference sequence). The ends were cut back, 3 bases at V and 4 bases at J, with 3 bases in the middle. The CDR3 has 10 amino acids. CDR3 coding DNA: TGCAGTGCTAGTGCCTATGGCTACACCTTC. This gives the protein CSASAYGYTF.

V gene TRBV7-6 combines with J gene TRBJ1-2; D unclear. Trimming took off 5 bases at V and 2 bases at J, with 18 bases between the two ends. The CDR3 covers 16 residues. Germline loops: CDR1 SGHVS, CDR2 FNYEAQ. The CDR3 bases are TGTGCCAGCAGCCCGAGGAGTGGGCCCCAGAACTATGGCTACACCTTC. Protein sequence: CASSPRSGPQNYGYTF.

V is TRBV3-1 (or the pseudogene TRBV3-2) and J is TRBJ1-1; perhaps TRBD1 as D (5 bases). Germline-derived CDR1 and CDR2 are LGHDT and YNNKEL (reference sequence). The CDR3 length is 15 residues. V gave up 3 bases and J gave up 0 bases, with 11 bases separating them. This CDR3 reads CASSQRGGMNTEAFF. In DNA, the CDR3 is TGTGCCAGCAGCCAGCGGGGGGGTATGAACACTGAAGCTTTCTTT.

The chain is built from TRBV6-5 and TRBJ2-1, with D tentatively TRBD1 (6 bases). The germline V gene has CDR1 MNHEY and CDR2 SVGAGI. This CDR3 is built from 14 residues. Trimming shortened V by 2 bases and J by 6 bases, and 11 bases separated the two germline ends. The CDR3 protein is CASSYGGRGNEQFF. DNA of the CDR3: TGTGCCAGCAGTTACGGTGGCAGGGGCAATGAGCAGTTCTTC.

V gene TRBV7-9 combines with J gene TRBJ1-1; D is ambiguous. The germline V gene encodes CDR1 SEHNR and CDR2 FQNEAQ (reference sequence). V was pared by 0 bases and J by 1 base, with 6 bases between. The length of the CDR3 is 14 residues. The CDR3 is CASSLAGGNTEAFF. The CDR3 nucleotides are TGTGCCAGCAGCTTAGCTGGCGGGAACACTGAAGCTTTCTTT.

This rearrangement joins TRBV7-9 to TRBJ1-3; 9 bases fit TRBD1. The trim removed 7 bases at V and 4 bases at J, leaving 5 bases unmatched. The germline V gene has CDR1 SEHNR and CDR2 FQNEAQ (reference sequence). The CDR3 has 14 amino acids. In DNA, the CDR3 is TGTGCCAGCATCGGGACAGGGTACGGAAACACCATATATTTT. This translates into CASIGTGYGNTIYF.

This rearrangement joins TRBV28 to TRBJ2-7; tentatively, D is TRBD1 (5 bases). CDR1 is MDHEN, CDR2 SYDVKM, per germline. The CDR3 runs 18 residues. The ends were cut back, 5 bases at V and 3 bases at J, with 26 bases in the middle. The CDR3 DNA follows: TGTGCCAGCAGTCTCCGAGCCCGGACACCCGAAGCACACTACGAGCAGTACTTC. As protein: CASSLRARTPEAHYEQYF.

The genes are TRBV27 and TRBJ1-2; maybe TRBD1 (6 bases). The CDR3 is 13 amino acids. CDR1 is MNHEY and CDR2 is SMNVEV in the germline V gene (reference sequence). V was trimmed by 8 bases and J by 5 bases, leaving 15 bases between them. The CDR3 sequence: CASPGGGAYGYTF. The CDR3 DNA reads TGTGCCAGCCCCGGTGGGGGGGCGTATGGCTACACCTTC.